The subject of this entry is one TCR beta chain. This sample was included in a study of T cell changes during pregnancy in multiple sclerosis. Measured with immunoSEQ multiplex PCR; TCRdb has only the in-frame clones, and not every one. The sample has about 77,000 clones, approximately 94% seen once; the top ten hold just over 2.5%. Germline CDR1 is KGHSH and CDR2 is LQKENI. The CDR3 is 15 amino acids. J was trimmed by 5 bases and V by 5 bases; bases with no gene match: 5. The clonotype was recovered from a female donor in good health, enrolled as a control in a pregnancy study. Sequencing used peripheral blood, obtained after pregnancy. V usage is TRBV18 and J usage is TRBJ2-5; 13 positions match TRBD2. CDR3: CASSATSGGFETQYF. In DNA form, the CDR3 reads TGTGCCAGCTCAGCGACTAGCGGGGGGTTTGAGACCCAGTACTTC.